Below, 22 T cell receptor beta chains from the same sample are listed, as sequenced in a study of T cells expressing NK-cell markers (dated by TCRdb to 2019 to 2021). Library prep was done by 5' RACE. The sequencing machine was an Illumina HiSeq 2000. The reads, reprocessed by TCRdb, yield one row per CDR3 protein sequence and no DNA. The sample's own table lists about 380,000 distinct CDR3 sequences. The ten largest account for about 5.2% of the sample. Material: blood T cells: a sorted CD56 or NKG2C T cell subset, CD4+ or CD8+ T cells, or bulk PBMC T cells (not recorded which). The receptors here all came from a man aged 18 to 70 in good health.

V is TRBV5-1 and J is TRBJ2-2; as DNA is missing, the TRBD1 call by TCRdb cannot be tested. The germline gives CDR1 SGHRS, CDR2 YFSETQ. CDR3 size: 15 residues. The CDR3 here is CASSFWTTGTGELFF.

This rearrangement joins TRBV20-1 to TRBJ2-3; TCRdb proposes TRBD2, but this gene call is untestable without DNA. The CDR3 sequence is 12 residues long. Germline loops: CDR1 DFQATT, CDR2 SNEGSKA (reference sequence). CDR3 sequence reads: CSARVAADTQYF.

This chain joins TRBV9 and TRBJ2-7; TCRdb outputs TRBD1, but without DNA this stays unchecked. Germline assignment: CDR1 SGDLS and CDR2 YYNGEE. The CDR3 runs 15 residues. The CDR3 protein is CASSVAVGGPYEQYF.

The chain couples TRBV5-1 to TRBJ1-4; TCRdb reports TRBD1, a call that lacks DNA to check it against. Germline V gives CDR1 SGHRS, CDR2 YFSETQ. The CDR3 covers 15 residues. This CDR3 is CASQRQGTTNEKLFF. Full variable domain (rest looked up from reference TRBV5-1 and TRBJ1-4): KAGVTQTPRYLIKTRGQQVTLSCSPISGHRSVSWYQQTPGQGLQFLFEYFSETQRNKGNFPGRFSGRQFSNSRSEMNVSTLELGDSALYLCASQRQGTTNEKLFFGSGTQLSVL.

This chain uses TRBV18 with TRBJ1-1; TCRdb reports TRBD1, a call that lacks DNA to check it against. The CDR3 contains 13 residues. Looked up from germline, CDR1 is KGHSH and CDR2 is LQKENI. This chain's CDR3 is CASSPTGLGEAFF.

The chain combines TRBV6-5 with TRBJ1-1; without DNA, the TCRdb call of TRBD1 cannot be checked. CDR1 is MNHEY, CDR2 SVGAGI, per germline. The CDR3 is made up of 19 amino acids. CDR3 region: CASSYWGPGQGSGVTEAFF.

The rearrangement joins TRBV10-3 to TRBJ1-1; checking the TCRdb D call of TRBD1 is not possible without DNA. This CDR3 contains 17 residues. Germline V gives CDR1 ENHRY, CDR2 SYGVKD. This CDR3 reads CATTTPADRGLSTEAFF.

The chain employs TRBV2 and TRBJ2-5; TCRdb gives TRBD2 as the D gene, but with no DNA this cannot be confirmed. Germline loops: CDR1 SNHLY, CDR2 FYNNEI. The CDR3 extends over 16 amino acids. The CDR3 protein is CASSSPGLAGGFTQYF.

The J gene is TRBJ2-7, the V gene TRBV3-1; TCRdb outputs TRBD1, but without DNA this stays unchecked. Germline loops: CDR1 LGHDT, CDR2 YNNKEL (reference sequence). This CDR3 spans 16 amino acids. The CDR3 loop reads CASSQGSGGLMFEQYF.

The chain employs TRBV6-5 and TRBJ1-2; absent DNA, TCRdb's TRBD1 call cannot be checked. The CDR3 covers 16 residues. Germline CDR1 MNHEY, CDR2 SVGAGI. CDR3 sequence: CASSYSGPGALSGYTF.

The chain joins TRBV11-2 to TRBJ2-1; checking the TCRdb D call of TRBD2 is not possible without DNA. Germline V lookup: CDR1 SGHAT, CDR2 FQNNGV. CDR3 length equals 19 residues. CDR3 loop: CASSYLPLGLAGSYNEQFF. The variable domain in full, with the rest retrieved from reference TRBV11-2 and TRBJ2-1, is EAGVAQSPRYKIIEKRQSVAFWCNPISGHATLYWYQQILGQGPKLLIQFQNNGVVDDSQLPKDRFSAERLKGVDSTLKIQPAKLEDSAVYLCASSYLPLGLAGSYNEQFFGPGTRLTVL.

V is TRBV20-1 and J is TRBJ2-3; TCRdb proposes TRBD1, but this gene call is untestable without DNA. The CDR3 extends over 15 amino acids. Germline V CDR1 and CDR2: DFQATT, SNEGSKA (reference sequence). The CDR3 here is CSALPPPDRTDTQYF.

The V gene is TRBV6-1, the J gene TRBJ2-5; TCRdb calls TRBD1, which cannot be checked without DNA. Per the germline V gene, CDR1 is MNHNS and CDR2 is SASEGT. The CDR3 extends over 16 amino acids. CDR3 sequence reads: CASTPLRGPGLETQYF.

The chain joins TRBV6-1 to TRBJ2-5; TCRdb proposes TRBD2, but this gene call is untestable without DNA. The CDR3 is 19 residues long. Germline values: CDR1 MNHNS, CDR2 SASEGT. The CDR3 sequence: CASSRLAGGPRYAGETQYF.

The genes are TRBV3-1 and TRBJ2-2; TCRdb's D call of TRBD1 is untestable without DNA. Germline V gene sequence: CDR1 LGHDT, CDR2 YNNKEL (reference sequence). The length of the CDR3 is 17 residues. CDR3 loop: CASSQLTGRVYTGELFF.

The rearrangement links TRBV28 to TRBJ2-5; TCRdb indicates TRBD1, and absent DNA this call remains unverified. The CDR3 runs to 15 residues. CDR1 and CDR2 (germline): MDHEN, SYDVKM. The CDR3 region is CASSLHRSGQETQYF.

The chain links TRBV5-1 to TRBJ2-5; the TCRdb call, TRBD1, lacks DNA for checking. The CDR3 has 15 amino acids. CDR1 is SGHRS, CDR2 YFSETQ, per germline. CDR3 region: CASSAGTDVQETQYF.

V usage is TRBV15 and J usage is TRBJ1-5; no DNA is available, so the TRBD1 call from TCRdb remains unchecked. This CDR3 comprises 15 residues. Germline assignment: CDR1 LNHNV and CDR2 YYDKDF (reference sequence). The CDR3 loop is CATSRGTNSNQPQHF. Looking up the rest from reference TRBV15 and TRBJ1-5 gives the full variable domain: DAMVIQNPRYQVTQFGKPVTLSCSQTLNHNVMYWYQQKSSQAPKLLFHYYDKDFNNEADTPDNFQSRRPNTSFCFLDIRSPGLGDTAMYLCATSRGTNSNQPQHFGDGTRLSIL.

The rearrangement joins TRBV12-3 or TRBV12-4 to TRBJ2-2; the D call of TRBD1 rests on TCRdb alone, since no DNA is present to check it. This CDR3 has 16 amino acids. This CDR3 reads CASSLTTGVGTGELFF.

The V gene is TRBV7-9, the J gene TRBJ2-3; no DNA is available, so the TRBD1 call from TCRdb remains unchecked. CDR1 is SEHNR and CDR2 is FQNEAQ in the germline V gene (reference sequence). CDR3 length equals 16 residues. This CDR3 reads CASSSRTGKSTDTQYF.

The chain employs TRBV7-3 and TRBJ1-6. The CDR3 runs 14 residues. Looked up from germline, CDR1 is SGHTA and CDR2 is FQGTGA. CDR3 in amino acids: CASSGGEINSPLHF.

The rearrangement uses TRBV14 and TRBJ2-1; the D call from TCRdb, TRBD2, cannot be confirmed without DNA. Germline CDR1 and CDR2: SGHDN and FVKESK. This CDR3 has 18 residues. CDR3 in amino acids: CASSQENSLLAGYNEQFF.